This T cell receptor beta chain was obtained from a study of shared clonotypes between healthy human individuals. Sequencing used immunoSEQ multiplex PCR; TCRdb keeps in-frame clones, though not all of them. The table records 2 million to 2.5 million clones, just over 90% of them present only once. The V end was cut by 3 bases, the J end by 6 bases, with 8 bases between. The germline V gene encodes CDR1 SEHNR and CDR2 FQNEAQ (reference sequence). The CDR3 covers 12 residues. In the naive CD8 group, cells lacked CD45RO and were positively selected for CCR7, so terminally differentiated effector memory CD45RA+ cells were left out.

The sample was naive CD8+ T cells from PBMCs. V usage is TRBV7-9 and J usage is TRBJ1-1; no clear D. This TCR was recovered from a man aged 18 to 29 in good health. Some clones in this sample may be carry-over from other donors' samples. CDR3: CASSLDGAEAFF. CDR3 coding DNA: TGTGCCAGCAGCTTGGACGGGGCTGAAGCTTTCTTT.